The clone carrying this T cell receptor beta chain was picked up a small number of times. Its target is not known. RNA in amounts of roughly 0.5 to 1 ug was reverse transcribed with random hexamers. The authors amplified TCR beta CDR3 across 54 Vbeta and 13 Jbeta using immunoSEQ multiplex PCR. MiXCR, applied by TCRdb to the immunoSEQ multiplex PCR reads, yields one record per CDR3 protein. There are under 350,000 distinct CDR3 sequences in the sample; about 91% occur only once, and approximately 0.065% lies in the top ten. J was trimmed by 5 bases and V by 4 bases; bases with no gene match: 6. Germline V gene lookup returns CDR1 SGHTA and CDR2 FQGNSA. This CDR3 is built from 14 residues. The data were taken from a study of CD8 T cells in Susac syndrome. Study-level findings and limits: That the number of individuals in its TCR sequencing and HLA analysis was relatively small was acknowledged by the study.

The receptor was isolated from a human donor with multiple sclerosis. The rearrangement links TRBV7-2 to TRBJ1-1, with 8 bases lining up with TRBD1. The source material was CD4+ T cells from PBMCs. The CDR3 bases are TGTGCCAGCAGCTGGCAGGGGGCTGGGACTGAAGCTTTCTTT. Encoded protein: CASSWQGAGTEAFF.